This T cell receptor beta chain was observed in a study of shared clonotypes between healthy human individuals. Study-level information: The plates for each donor numbered three CD4 naive, three CD4 memory, two CD8 naive and one CD8 memory. Study-level points and caveats: Non-shared clonotypes had lower generation probabilities than those shared by all four donors. Sorted-subset samples were not fully sequenced, rarefaction indicated.

Trimming took off 0 bases at V and 0 bases at J, with 11 bases between the two ends. Germline V gene lookup returns CDR1 GTSNPN and CDR2 SVGIG (reference sequence). This CDR3 comprises 15 residues. Original handling: With immunoSEQ giving junction-only sequences and no quality scores, filtering differed. TCRdb keeps only in-frame clones here, not all; method: immunoSEQ multiplex PCR. The DNA was the basis for D and trimming; V, J and clone size are from that table. The sample carries some 500,000 clones, approximately 94% recorded once. About this clone itself: The target antigen is unknown.

Sequencing was done on a sample of naive CD4+ T cells sorted from blood. Stated subset: CD45RA+ positively selected. V and J are TRBV30 and TRBJ1-1; no definite D call. The TCR sequence derives from a woman aged 25 to 39 in good health. The chain's CDR3 is CAWSVRHALNTEAFF. CDR3 coding DNA: TGTGCCTGGAGTGTCCGACATGCACTGAACACTGAAGCTTTCTTT.